Listed below are T cell receptor beta chains from one sample, sequenced in a study of neoadjuvant anti-PD-1 for oral cavity cancer. Measured with immunoSEQ multiplex PCR; TCRdb has only the in-frame clones, and not every one. The table has roughly 68,000 clones, around 85% seen once. Sample: PBMCs, taken after nivolumab (anti-PD-1) treatment. The receptors stem from a person aged 40 to 85 with oral cavity squamous cell carcinoma. The CDR3 runs from the conserved cysteine through the conserved F or W. Each record gives: D gene, J gene, clone size, V gene, CDR3 protein, CDR3 DNA. A D gene is named only where the DNA matches it firmly. Part of the rows lack a size; the others show once, few, many or a class for expanded clones.

D: NA; J: TRBJ1-4; size: NA; V: TRBV19; CDR3: CASRDGGTNEKLFF; DNA: TGTGCCAGTAGGGACGGGGGAACTAATGAAAAACTGTTTTTT
D: TRBD1; J: TRBJ1-6; size: few; V: TRBV7-9; CDR3: CASSSRTGWGLNSPLHF; DNA: TGTGCCAGCAGCTCCCGGACAGGGTGGGGATTAAATTCACCCCTCCACTTT
D: NA; J: TRBJ2-7; size: NA; V: TRBV6-6; CDR3: CASSSLLMGYEQYF; DNA: TGTGCCAGCAGTTCCCTCTTAATGGGCTACGAGCAGTACTTC
D: TRBD1; J: TRBJ1-2; size: few; V: TRBV6-1; CDR3: CASSPGGNNYGYTF; DNA: TGTGCCAGCAGTCCAGGGGGAAATAACTATGGCTACACCTTC
D: NA; J: TRBJ1-2; size: NA; V: TRBV28; CDR3: CASSELSGVGGYTF; DNA: TGTGCCAGCAGCGAACTTTCAGGGGTCGGGGGCTACACCTTC
D: NA; J: TRBJ2-2; size: NA; V: TRBV2; CDR3: CASSEILSPARDGELFF; DNA: TGTGCCAGCAGTGAGATTTTAAGCCCAGCCCGGGACGGGGAGCTGTTTTTT
D: NA; J: TRBJ2-7; size: NA; V: TRBV7-2; CDR3: CASSLPSSYEQYF; DNA: TGTGCCAGCAGCTTACCGAGCTCCTACGAGCAGTACTTC
D: TRBD1; J: TRBJ2-7; size: NA; V: TRBV19; CDR3: CASNPGQGFFEQYF; DNA: TGTGCCAGTAACCCGGGACAGGGGTTTTTTGAGCAGTACTTC
D: NA; J: TRBJ1-2; size: NA; V: TRBV5-6; CDR3: CASSPGDYGYTF; DNA: TGTGCCAGCAGCCCAGGAGACTATGGCTACACCTTC
D: NA; J: TRBJ1-6; size: NA; V: TRBV10-1; CDR3: CASSPGGHRGESPLHF; DNA: TGCGCCAGCAGCCCGGGAGGCCATCGGGGTGAGTCACCCCTCCACTTT
D: NA; J: TRBJ2-1; size: NA; V: TRBV7-9; CDR3: CASSLVSSYNEQFF; DNA: TGTGCCAGCAGCTTAGTTAGCTCCTACAATGAGCAGTTCTTC
D: NA; J: TRBJ1-3; size: few; V: TRBV14; CDR3: CASSLNRVAGNTIYF; DNA: TGTGCCAGCAGCCTAAACAGGGTCGCTGGAAACACCATATATTTT
D: NA; J: TRBJ2-7; size: few; V: TRBV11-2; CDR3: CASRYIRGRSSYEQYF; DNA: TGTGCCAGCAGATACATCAGGGGAAGGAGTTCCTACGAGCAGTACTTC
D: TRBD1; J: TRBJ1-2; size: NA; V: TRBV19; CDR3: CASTPDRVYGYTF; DNA: TGTGCCAGTACCCCGGACAGGGTCTATGGCTACACCTTC
D: NA; J: TRBJ2-1; size: NA; V: TRBV29-1; CDR3: CSVETGYSYNEQFF; DNA: TGCAGCGTTGAAACTGGGTACTCCTACAATGAGCAGTTCTTC
D: NA; J: TRBJ1-1; size: NA; V: TRBV7-8; CDR3: CASSLDQNTEAFF; DNA: TGTGCCAGCAGCTTAGACCAGAACACTGAAGCTTTCTTT
D: NA; J: TRBJ2-7; size: NA; V: TRBV28; CDR3: CASSLTGAVYEQYF; DNA: TGTGCCAGCAGTTTAACTGGGGCGGTCTACGAGCAGTACTTC
D: NA; J: TRBJ1-5; size: NA; V: TRBV21-1; CDR3: CASSKMARDRVWGQPQHF; DNA: TGTGCCAGCAGCAAAATGGCCCGGGACAGGGTCTGGGGTCAGCCCCAGCATTTT
D: TRBD1; J: TRBJ2-7; size: NA; V: TRBV5-1; CDR3: CATKPGTGYDEQYF; DNA: TGCGCCACAAAACCCGGGACAGGGTATGACGAGCAGTACTTC
D: TRBD1; J: TRBJ2-1; size: NA; V: TRBV7-9; CDR3: CASSLGDRGFYNEQFF; DNA: TGTGCCAGCAGCTTAGGGGACAGGGGTTTCTACAATGAGCAGTTCTTC
D: NA; J: TRBJ1-4; size: NA; V: TRBV6-1; CDR3: CASSEANGAATNEKLFF; DNA: TGTGCCAGCAGTGAAGCAAATGGGGCAGCAACTAATGAAAAACTGTTTTTT
D: TRBD1; J: TRBJ1-2; size: NA; V: TRBV19; CDR3: CASSTTSTGSYGYTF; DNA: TGTGCCAGTAGTACAACCTCGACAGGGAGCTATGGCTACACCTTC
D: NA; J: TRBJ2-7; size: few; V: TRBV5-1; CDR3: CASSRGQGDAYEQYF; DNA: TGCGCCAGCAGCCGAGGGCAGGGAGACGCCTACGAGCAGTACTTC
D: TRBD2; J: TRBJ2-3; size: NA; V: TRBV5-6; CDR3: CASSKRLAEHNTQYF; DNA: TGTGCCAGCAGCAAACGACTAGCGGAGCACAATACGCAGTATTTT
D: TRBD1; J: TRBJ2-1; size: NA; V: TRBV19; CDR3: CASSMTTGAPEQFF; DNA: TGTGCCAGTAGTATGACCACAGGGGCCCCTGAGCAGTTCTTC
D: NA; J: TRBJ1-3; size: few; V: TRBV6-1; CDR3: CASSETGPLAGNTIYF; DNA: TGTGCCAGCAGCGAAACGGGACCCTTGGCTGGAAACACCATATATTTT
D: TRBD2; J: TRBJ2-3; size: NA; V: TRBV5-1; CDR3: CASSLLADTDTQYF; DNA: TGCGCCAGCAGCTTGCTAGCGGACACAGATACGCAGTATTTT
D: NA; J: TRBJ2-7; size: NA; V: TRBV7-9; CDR3: CASSLGGVEQYF; DNA: TGTGCCAGCAGCTTAGGGGGGGTGGAGCAGTACTTC
D: TRBD1; J: TRBJ2-7; size: NA; V: TRBV30; CDR3: CAWMGDRGYEQYF; DNA: TGTGCCTGGATGGGGGACAGGGGCTACGAGCAGTACTTC
D: NA; J: TRBJ1-2; size: NA; V: TRBV11-2; CDR3: CASSPRAGVEGF; DNA: TGTGCCAGCAGCCCGCGCGCAGGAGTGGAAGGGTTC
D: TRBD1; J: TRBJ1-6; size: NA; V: TRBV30; CDR3: CAWSGKTGVHSPLHF; DNA: TGTGCCTGGAGTGGAAAGACAGGGGTTCATTCACCCCTCCACTTT
D: TRBD1; J: TRBJ2-5; size: NA; V: TRBV7-7; CDR3: CASSPISPTGGETQYF; DNA: TGTGCCAGCAGCCCTATCAGTCCCACAGGGGGAGAGACCCAGTACTTC
D: TRBD1; J: TRBJ1-2; size: few; V: TRBV29-1; CDR3: CSAWDRDYGYTF; DNA: TGCAGCGCCTGGGACAGGGACTATGGCTACACCTTC
D: NA; J: TRBJ1-5; size: once; V: TRBV5-1; CDR3: CASSSGQNQPQHF; DNA: TGCGCCAGCAGCTCGGGTCAGAATCAGCCCCAGCATTTT
D: NA; J: TRBJ2-7; size: NA; V: TRBV7-9; CDR3: CASNGNRDYEQYF; DNA: TGTGCCAGCAACGGCAACAGAGACTACGAGCAGTACTTC
D: NA; J: TRBJ2-7; size: NA; V: TRBV5-1; CDR3: CASSLLQAYEQYF; DNA: TGCGCCAGCAGCTTGCTGCAGGCCTACGAGCAGTACTTC
D: NA; J: TRBJ1-4; size: NA; V: TRBV5-1; CDR3: CASSTPGAEKLFF; DNA: TGCGCCAGCAGTACTCCAGGGGCTGAAAAACTGTTTTTT